Below, 7 T cell receptor beta chains from the same sample are listed, as sequenced in a study of blood T cells in healthy people across ages. A second PCR, run for about 7 to 11 cycles, used a sample-barcoded 5' primer plus a J-beta primer mix. TCRdb redid the calling of the 5' RACE reads with MiXCR, one entry per CDR3 protein. The table records 1 million or so distinct CDR3 sequences, approximately 25% of them present only once. This sample also belongs to another study, concerning T cells of mothers and their children.

Material: blood. The receptor source for this set is a girl aged 2 to 10 in good health.

This clonotype appeared a few times. The chain is built from TRBV5-1 and TRBJ2-2, with 8 bases aligning to TRBD2. Germline V gene data show CDR1 as SGHRS and CDR2 as YFSETQ. Trimming at V came to 2 bases and at J to 5 bases, leaving 5 bases not matched to a gene. This CDR3 is built from 15 residues. The CDR3 DNA reads as TGCGCCAGCAGCTTTTGGCGGGAGGCTACCGGGGAGCTGTTTTTT. Protein product: CASSFWREATGELFF.

The genes are TRBV6-1 and TRBJ1-2; D is perhaps TRBD1 (6 bases). The V and J ends lost 6 bases and 3 bases respectively, with 14 bases between them. This CDR3 spans 14 amino acids. Germline-derived CDR1 and CDR2 are MNHNS and SASEGT. The CDR3: CASSQIRGDYGYTF. As DNA, the CDR3 is TGTGCCAGCAGCCAGATTAGGGGGGACTATGGCTACACCTTC.

A few counts support this clonotype. The chain joins TRBV27 to TRBJ2-5, with TRBD2 as a possible D gene (6 bases). The J call may be wrong; the DNA end is better matched by TRBJ2-7. The CDR3 runs 16 residues. CDR1 is MNHEY and CDR2 is SMNVEV in the germline V gene (reference sequence). CDR3 sequence reads: CASSFSPSASSYEQYF. The CDR3 region has the DNA TGTGCCAGCAGTTTCTCACCTAGCGCAAGCTCCTACGAGCAGTACTTC.

This clonotype was seen more than once but under ten times. The CDR3 DNA follows: TGTGCCAGCAGTTTATCGACGGGACTAGCGGGAGGGCCCTACAATGAGCAGTTCTTC. Its translation: CASSLSTGLAGGPYNEQFF. This rearrangement joins TRBV27 to TRBJ2-1; 16 bases align to TRBD2. V lost 0 bases to trimming and J lost 2 bases; unmatched junction nucleotides: 4. The CDR3 sequence is 19 residues long. Germline V gene data show CDR1 as MNHEY and CDR2 as SMNVEV (reference sequence).

V is TRBV6-6 and J is TRBJ2-7, with 10 nucleotides matching TRBD1. V lost 6 bases, J lost 2 bases, and 7 bases stayed unmatched. This CDR3 has 15 amino acids. Per germline, CDR1 MNHNY and CDR2 SVGAGI (reference sequence). The CDR3 here is CASSTGQGITYEQYF. The CDR3 nucleotides are TGTGCCAGCAGCACGGGACAGGGGATAACCTACGAGCAGTACTTC.

This clonotype was seen a single time. The rearrangement uses TRBV7-2 and TRBJ2-1, with D unclear. Germline V CDR1 and CDR2: SGHTA, FQGNSA. CDR3 length: 12 residues. Trimming pared 1 base from V and 8 bases from J, leaving 6 bases between. CDR3 amino acids: CASSLEVYEQFF. CDR3 coding DNA: TGTGCCAGCAGCTTAGAAGTTTATGAGCAGTTCTTC.

The genes are TRBV7-2 and TRBJ2-1; D is unresolved. The V gene lost 1 base and the J gene lost 2 bases, with 9 bases spanning the gap. The CDR3 totals 15 residues. The germline gives CDR1 SGHTA, CDR2 FQGNSA. Here the CDR3 DNA reads TGTGCCAGCAGCTTAGTTCAGGCCCCCTACAATGAGCAGTTCTTC. It yields the protein CASSLVQAPYNEQFF. The complete variable domain, with remaining parts taken from reference TRBV7-2 and TRBJ2-1, reads GAGVSQSPSNKVTEKGKDVELRCDPISGHTALYWYRQSLGQGLEFLIYFQGNSAPDKSGLPSDRFSAERTGGSVSTLTIQRTQQEDSAVYLCASSLVQAPYNEQFFGPGTRLTVL.